These 4 T cell receptor beta chains were all obtained from the same sample, sequenced in a study of a mutant IDH1 vaccine in newly diagnosed glioma. Time point indicated: week 11, during vaccination. What each vaccine dose contained was 300 ug of mutant IDH1 20-mer peptide, accompanied by topical imiquimod. Clones were read by immunoSEQ multiplex PCR, and TCRdb kept only the in-frame ones, dropping some. The sample holds 60,000 to 75,000 clones, 70% to 85% seen once. No antigen has been identified for these receptors. Sequenced material: PBMCs, taken from a glioma patient whose treatment included an IDH1 peptide vaccine. The receptors were gathered from a young man with glioma.

The gene calls are TRBV2 and TRBJ2-2; 8 bases fit TRBD2. The CDR3 length is 16 residues. Unmatched junction bases numbered 11, after V lost 6 bases and J lost 5 bases. Germline V gene sequence: CDR1 SNHLY, CDR2 FYNNEI. The DNA of the CDR3 is TGTGCCAGCAGCGCTGGACTAGCTGGGGGGACCGGGGAGCTGTTTTTT. This sequence encodes CASSAGLAGGTGELFF.

V and J are TRBV10-3 and TRBJ2-2, with 8 bases that match TRBD2. Germline loops: CDR1 ENHRY, CDR2 SYGVKD. Losses at the gene ends were 2 bases for V and 8 bases for J; bases not matched to a gene: 4. The CDR3 length is 14 residues. In nucleotides, the CDR3 is TGTGCCATCAGTGAGGGGCGGGAGGATGGGGAGCTGTTTTTT. It codes for CAISEGREDGELFF.

This chain's CDR3 is CASSKLRDSYEQYF. The CDR3 DNA is TGTGCCAGCTCAAAGCTTCGGGACTCCTACGAGCAGTACTTC. The chain is built from TRBV4-2 and TRBJ2-7; D is perhaps TRBD2 (5 bases). V was cut by 8 bases and J by 0 bases, with 14 bases left in between. The CDR3 is 14 amino acids. Germline assignment: CDR1 LGHNA and CDR2 YNFKEQ.

The chain has TRBV7-2 and TRBJ2-7; D tentatively fits TRBD1 or TRBD2 (5 bases each). Trimming cost V 0 bases and J 7 bases, with 13 bases left between them. The CDR3 spans 14 residues. The germline CDR1 and CDR2 sequences are SGHTA and FQGNSA. This CDR3 is CASSLAGVQREQYF. The CDR3 DNA reads as TGTGCCAGCAGCTTAGCAGGGGTGCAGCGGGAGCAGTACTTC.